Each of the 15 T cell receptor beta chains below was sequenced from the same sample in a study of cytomegalovirus exposure and HLA in healthy donors. The primer mix had 60 Vbeta and 13 Jbeta primers. The repertoire was sequenced with immunoSEQ multiplex PCR; TCRdb's copy has only in-frame clones and lacks some. The table includes 220,000 or so clones, 82% detected once. Input material: PBMCs. The receptors shown here come from a woman in her thirties or forties in good health and CMV-seronegative.

The CDR3 region is CAISESSYEQYF. The CDR3 DNA follows: TGTGCCATCAGTGAATCCAGCTACGAGCAGTACTTC. The V and J genes are TRBV10-3 and TRBJ2-7; D unclear. The CDR3 totals 12 residues. V was clipped by 3 bases and J by 3 bases, with 6 bases between them. Germline values: CDR1 ENHRY, CDR2 SYGVKD.

This clone was observed a few times. The chain employs TRBV6-5 and TRBJ2-7; 8 nucleotides match TRBD2. The junction had 7 bases not matched to a gene; V was cut back by 5 bases and J by 1 base. The CDR3 extends over 15 amino acids. Germline assignment: CDR1 MNHEY and CDR2 SVGAGI. The CDR3 DNA follows: TGTGCCAGCAGTGCCACTAGCGGAGCTTCCTACGAGCAGTACTTC. It encodes CASSATSGASYEQYF.

The chain links TRBV6-1 to TRBJ2-5; 11 nucleotides align to TRBD1. The CDR3 spans 15 residues. The junction had 2 bases not matched to a gene; V was cut back by 1 base and J by 4 bases. Germline CDR1 reads MNHNS; CDR2 reads SASEGT. CDR3 protein: CASSEGTGGAETQYF. In DNA form, the CDR3 reads TGTGCCAGCAGTGAAGGGACAGGGGGCGCAGAGACCCAGTACTTC.

This clone was counted once. The chain uses TRBV6-5 and TRBJ2-3; TRBD1 might be the D (5 bases). There are 14 residues in the CDR3. Looked up from germline, CDR1 is MNHEY and CDR2 is SVGAGI. The V end was cut by 4 bases, the J end by 5 bases, with 13 bases between. The CDR3, as DNA: TGTGCCAGCAGTTTGCGCCAGGGTGGAGATACGCAGTATTTT. It specifies CASSLRQGGDTQYF.

The rearrangement uses TRBV7-6 and TRBJ2-3, with a possible D match to TRBD2 (5 bases). The ends were cut back, 1 base at V and 0 bases at J, with 5 bases in the middle. The germline CDR1 and CDR2 sequences are SGHVS and FNYEAQ. CDR3 length: 14 residues. As DNA, the CDR3 is TGTGCCAGCAGCTTAGGGACTAGCACAGATACGCAGTATTTT. It translates to CASSLGTSTDTQYF. Based on the CDR3 plus reference TRBV7-6 and TRBJ2-3, the full variable domain is GAGVSQSPRYKVTKRGQDVALRCDPISGHVSLYWYRQALGQGPEFLTYFNYEAQQDKSGLPNDRFSAERPEGSISTLTIQRTEQRDSAMYRCASSLGTSTDTQYFGPGTRLTVL.

This clone was observed once. The chain joins TRBV30 to TRBJ1-6; no clear D gene. Germline V gives CDR1 GTSNPN, CDR2 SVGIG (reference sequence). The CDR3 loop spans 14 amino acids. V was cut by 0 bases and J by 5 bases, with 8 bases left in between. The CDR3 DNA follows: TGTGCCTGGAGTGTCTGGCAGAATAATTCACCCCTCCACTTT. Protein sequence: CAWSVWQNNSPLHF.

V is TRBV6-5 and J is TRBJ1-1; D gene ambiguous. V dropped 1 base and J dropped 4 bases, with 10 bases sitting between them. The CDR3 sequence is 14 residues long. Germline V gene lookup returns CDR1 MNHEY and CDR2 SVGAGI. CDR3 residues: CASSYYRVSTEAFF. CDR3 DNA sequence: TGTGCCAGCAGTTACTATCGCGTAAGCACTGAAGCTTTCTTT.

The genes are TRBV5-1 and TRBJ2-7; 11 bases align to TRBD1. Germline trimming cut 7 bases from V and 5 bases from J; bases unmatched to any gene: 5. CDR3 length: 13 amino acids. The germline CDR1 and CDR2 sequences are SGHRS and YFSETQ. CDR3 sequence reads: CASHRDRGDEQYF. The DNA for the CDR3 is TGCGCCAGCCATCGGGACAGGGGGGACGAGCAGTACTTC.

J is TRBJ2-7 and V is TRBV5-1; D is undetermined. The germline V gene has CDR1 SGHRS and CDR2 YFSETQ. V lost 4 bases and J lost 0, with 11 bases in between. This CDR3 is built from 14 residues. The CDR3 region is CASSDPGRSYEQYF. The CDR3 bases are TGCGCCAGCAGCGACCCGGGTCGCTCCTACGAGCAGTACTTC. The variable domain in full, with the rest retrieved from reference TRBV5-1 and TRBJ2-7, is KAGVTQTPRYLIKTRGQQVTLSCSPISGHRSVSWYQQTPGQGLQFLFEYFSETQRNKGNFPGRFSGRQFSNSRSEMNVSTLELGDSALYLCASSDPGRSYEQYFGPGTRLTVT.

The rearrangement uses TRBV2 and TRBJ1-1, with D perhaps matching TRBD1 (6 bases). Per germline, CDR1 SNHLY and CDR2 FYNNEI. CDR3 length: 11 amino acids. V lost 7 bases and J lost 10, with 13 bases in between. The CDR3 nucleotides read TGTGCCAGCACCGCGACGGACAGAGCTTTCTTT. It codes for CASTATDRAFF.

The chain carries TRBV5-1 and TRBJ2-1; TRBD2 matches at 11 bases. Unmatched junction bases numbered 6, after V lost 3 bases and J lost 7 bases. The CDR3 spans 15 residues. Germline V gene lookup returns CDR1 SGHRS and CDR2 YFSETQ. The CDR3 loop is CASSYGTSGNNEQFF. The CDR3 DNA reads TGCGCCAGCAGCTACGGGACTAGCGGCAATAATGAGCAGTTCTTC. Using reference TRBV5-1 and TRBJ2-1 for the parts outside the CDR3, the full variable domain is KAGVTQTPRYLIKTRGQQVTLSCSPISGHRSVSWYQQTPGQGLQFLFEYFSETQRNKGNFPGRFSGRQFSNSRSEMNVSTLELGDSALYLCASSYGTSGNNEQFFGPGTRLTVL.

This clone was picked up one time. The rearrangement links TRBV5-4 to TRBJ2-7, with 7 bases aligning to TRBD1. V was clipped by 4 bases and J by 6 bases; unmatched bases: 10. Germline V gives CDR1 SGHNT, CDR2 YYREEE (reference sequence). This CDR3 comprises 14 residues. This CDR3 is CASSLTGYAGEQYF. DNA for the CDR3: TGTGCCAGCAGCCTGACAGGGTATGCGGGCGAGCAGTACTTC.

The chain uses TRBV6-5 and TRBJ1-5, with unresolved D. Germline CDR1 is MNHEY and CDR2 is SVGAGI. V was pared by 6 bases and J by 6 bases, with 18 bases between. The CDR3 consists of 15 residues. The CDR3 region has the DNA TGTGCCAGCAGCCTGGAGTACCTATCCCCTCAGCCCCAGCATTTT. Protein product: CASSLEYLSPQPQHF.

The chain carries TRBV13 and TRBJ1-1; D is uncertain. This CDR3 has 15 amino acids. Germline CDR1 reads PRHDT; CDR2 reads FYEKMQ (reference sequence). With 2 bases removed from V and 1 base from J, the gap between germline ends came to 11 bases. The chain's CDR3 is CASSLHRVSNTEAFF. CDR3 DNA: TGTGCCAGCAGCTTACACAGAGTATCGAACACTGAAGCTTTCTTT.

The J gene is TRBJ2-5, the V gene TRBV6-6, with D maybe TRBD2 (6 bases). The DNA end is more similar to TRBJ2-7, so the J call may be wrong. Germline values: CDR1 MNHNY, CDR2 SVGAGI (reference sequence). This CDR3 is built from 15 residues. In nucleotides, the CDR3 is TGTGCCAGCAGTCCTTCCCTCGGGGGTCGCTACGAGCAGTACTTC. This translates into CASSPSLGGRYEQYF.